The sequence of this T cell receptor (beta chain) was determined in a study of tumor-infiltrating lymphocytes in primary liver carcinoma (dated by TCRdb to 2016 to 2017). For the study in its entirety: Surgical resection was performed in China between 2015 and early 2016 on five or six patients with histopathologically diagnosed primary liver carcinoma. The five patients, three men and two women aged 30 to 69 years, had hepatocellular carcinoma (four) or combined HCC and intrahepatic cholangiocarcinoma (one). The tumors of the five patients were staged as T1-T3 N0M0, with maximum diameters ranging from roughly 4.2 to 11 cm. Roughly 3.65 to 7.13 million productive TCRbeta reads were obtained per sample, and no significant difference in read depth was found between tissue types. The study combined TCRbeta repertoire sequencing, expression microarrays and whole-exome sequencing across five regions of each liver tumor, with adjacent normal tissue and blood. A total of 35 or so specimens from 5 patients underwent TCRbeta repertoire sequencing, comprising about 25 tumor regions, 5 adjacent noncancerous liver tissues and 5 peripheral blood samples. Reproducibility between technical replicate repertoires was high, with correlation coefficients above 0.98 and mean shared-clone rates roughly 0.87.

Blood RNA was extracted from unsorted whole blood with TRIzol reagent; germline DNA came from the DNeasy Blood & Tissue kit. Patients had chronic HBV infection and were treatment-naive at sampling. Before surgery, around 4.2 milliliters of peripheral blood were collected into K2EDTA tubes. Using a constant-region primer and ProtoScript II reverse transcriptase, TCRbeta-specific cDNA was reverse-transcribed from about 0.45 ug total RNA. TCRbeta libraries were built with three nested multiplex PCR rounds, a slightly modified ARM-PCR procedure. The first two PCR rounds used multiplex TRBV1-TRBV30 forward primers with a Cbeta reverse primer, each for about 10 cycles. A final 25-cycle PCR with Deep VentR polymerase added sample barcodes and Illumina adapters. Amplicons of 200-500 bp were gel-purified with a QIAquick gel extraction kit before sequencing. An Illumina HiSeq 2500 was used to sequence the TCRbeta amplicons, generating 250-bp paired-end reads. The authors' analysis ran thus. To recover full CDR3 sequences, reads were quality-trimmed using Trimmomatic v0.33 and paired reads were then merged using FLASH v1.2.11. V, D and J germline segments were assigned to the rearranged TCRbeta sequences by MiGEC v1.2.1b. Clonotype statistics and Shannon-Wiener diversity indices were calculated with VDJtools v1.0.0. To reduce sampling bias, subsequent analyses other than the diversity analysis used only the 250 most abundant clonotypes in each sample. In-frame beta chains were kept once TCRdb had trimmed the public reads at Q25 with fastp and called clones with MiXCR. Entries are consolidated by CDR3 protein sequence, retaining the most common genes and DNA. TCRdb, rather than the study authors, made the V and J calls. Present in this sample are approximately 330,000 distinct CDR3 sequences, about 61% of which were seen just once. Of the sample, about 6% is held by the ten largest clones.

From a lookup of the germline V gene, CDR1 and CDR2 are SQVTM and ANQGSEA. Measured from the cysteine to the phenylalanine, the CDR3 is 12 residues long. The only DNA kept is the CDR3, 36 bases in frame from the first base. Clipping removes 6 bases from V and 1 base from J, with 3 as the unmatched junction base count. Many counts were recorded for this clonotype. The target of this receptor is not known. No base-level quality is on record; no much larger clone is a single base apart. General study outcomes and caveats: The study included only a few patients, and the authors note findings should be validated in a larger study. Because only the TCR beta chain was sequenced and unpaired alpha chains were not captured, true repertoire diversity is likely underestimated. The top 250 clones made up a significantly larger repertoire fraction in tumors than in blood (p = 0.039). Comparison of CD4+ and CD8+ T cell repertoires was precluded by the use of bulk unsorted samples. Pairs of tumor regions showed greater repertoire overlap (mean roughly 36%) than tumor-adjacent pairs (roughly 17%) or tumor-blood pairs (roughly 15%), which is consistent with antigen-driven expansion.

This chain is built from TRBV29-1 and TRBJ2-7; TRBD1 matches 7 bases in the middle. The sequenced sample was peripheral blood. The origin of this receptor is a man between 40 and 49 years old with primary liver carcinoma and hepatitis B virus infection. In nucleotide form, the sequence is TGCAGCGTACGACAGGGTTCCTACGAGCAGTACTTC. Its product reads: CSVRQGSYEQYF.